A single TCR beta chain is shown here with its context. The sample comes from a study of blood T cell repertoires in COVID-19. Study at large: Samples came from the United States, Italy and Spain, spanning acute and convalescent COVID-19.

The CDR3 consists of 16 residues. Trimming left V 3 bases short and J 0 bases short, with 11 bases between. CDR1 is LNHDA and CDR2 is SQIVND in the germline V gene (reference sequence). The protocol was immunoSEQ multiplex PCR, while the TCRdb copy is restricted to in-frame clones and leaves out a portion. The data hold around 140,000 clones, with roughly 90% observed a single time. This chain links TRBV19 with TRBJ1-4; no clear D. The clonotype was recovered from a man between 65 and 85 years old with acute or convalescent COVID-19. Sample: peripheral blood. The CDR3 sequence: CASSMGDPSTNEKLFF. The CDR3 DNA follows: TGTGCCAGTAGTATGGGAGACCCTTCAACTAATGAAAAACTGTTTTTT.